This TCR beta chain was captured by sequencing in a study of cytomegalovirus exposure and HLA in healthy donors. Background on the study: Earlier findings included over 90 million unique TCR beta sequences obtained from 150 million to 200 million T cells.

V lost 4 bases and J lost 5; bases outside the gene matches: 7. Germline lookup yields CDR1 MDHEN and CDR2 SYDVKM. The CDR3 totals 14 residues. Donors showed nominal health when sampled, although they likely had unrecorded immune exposures. To note about this clone: The antigen remains unidentified.

Study-level points and caveats: Segments of the TCR beta V type were, in most cases, productive about 87% or about 30% of the time in an earlier analysis. A list of around 160 TCR beta chains associated with cytomegalovirus was given.

The study ran its PCR with 60 Vbeta and 13 Jbeta primers. Using immunoSEQ multiplex PCR, the repertoire was profiled, and TCRdb retains in-frame clones only, with some absent. The data show roughly 100,000 clones, roughly three quarters seen once. The chain uses TRBV28 and TRBJ2-7; 8 bases align to TRBD1. The sequence derives from a male donor in good health and CMV-seropositive. Sequenced sample: PBMCs. CDR3: CASSSGTGPNEQYF. For the CDR3, the DNA is TGTGCCAGCAGTTCTGGGACAGGCCCCAACGAGCAGTACTTC.